This T cell receptor beta chain was recovered during a study of technical replicates of blood from a handful of donors (dated by TCRdb to between 2016 and 2019). In the case of this clone: The specificity of this receptor is unknown. Within one base of it there is no much larger clone, and no base qualities were kept.

The method was the immunoSEQ multiplex PCR assay. Imported from immuneACCESS, the table was reduced by TCRdb to in-frame sequences with V and J called. These copies leave out some clones; in studies compared against another copy, an unresolved V gene accounts for under half, and the cause of the remainder is not known. In all, the sample holds approximately 95,000 clones, and 95% of those were seen once. Of the sample, 0.3% to 0.35% is held by the ten largest clones. V loses 0 bases at its end and J loses 7 bases; junction bases beyond the gene matches: 4. CDR1 and CDR2 are read off the germline V gene (reference sequence) as LNHDA and SQIVND. The CDR3, from cysteine to phenylalanine, totals 15 residues. The only DNA kept is the CDR3, 45 bases in frame from the first base.

Recombination linked TRBV19 to TRBJ2-1; 9 central bases correspond to TRBD2. Sequencing used T cells isolated from PBMCs. The sequence came from a human donor in good health. The nucleotide sequence is TGTGCCAGTAGTATAGATATAGCGGGAGCGAATGAGCAGTTCTTC. The resulting protein is CASSIDIAGANEQFF.